This TCR beta chain was retrieved from a study of regulatory T cells in long-lasting Graves disease. Time point indicated: persistent/refractory GD, antithyroid drugs over 5 years with positive TRAb. RNA from PBMCs was the source of the TCR library. Researchers made TCR beta libraries by using iRepertoire HTBI primers and running Arm-PCR on CDR3 regions. In TCRdb, the multiplex PCR reads were re-called with MiXCR into one record per CDR3 protein. Of 350,000 to 500,000 distinct CDR3 sequences listed, around a fifth are singletons. This clonotype was seen only a few times. V dropped 6 bases and J dropped 7; count of bases not matched to a gene: 12. The CDR3 extends over 15 amino acids. Germline V CDR1 and CDR2: SGDLS, YYNGEE.

This material consisted of peripheral blood mononuclear cells (PBMCs), taken when the disease was refractory, from a patient treated with antithyroid drugs. The chain is built from TRBV9 and TRBJ2-4; 8 bases line up with TRBD2. The TCR sequence derives from a female donor with Graves disease. The CDR3 loop reads CASTEGGTSSNIQYF. The CDR3 DNA follows: TGTGCCAGCACCGAAGGGGGGACTAGTAGTAACATTCAGTACTTC.